Following are 22 T cell receptor beta chains from one sample sequenced in a study of blood T cell repertoires in COVID-19. Clones were sequenced by immunoSEQ multiplex PCR, and TCRdb holds only the in-frame ones, with some missing. Among around 700,000 clones listed, 80% to 90% were seen once. The sequenced sample was peripheral blood. Receptors originate from a woman in her late teens or twenties with acute or convalescent COVID-19.

J is TRBJ2-3 and V is TRBV28; tentative D call: TRBD2 (7 bases). This CDR3 spans 14 amino acids. Trimming took off 2 bases at V and 2 bases at J, with 8 bases between the two ends. Looked up from germline, CDR1 is MDHEN and CDR2 is SYDVKM. The CDR3 coding sequence is TGTGCCAGCAGTTTAGCGGGGGCCACAGATACGCAGTATTTT. It is translated as CASSLAGATDTQYF.

This clone was found once. The chain joins TRBV7-9 to TRBJ2-1; the D gene is possibly TRBD2 (6 bases). The germline gives CDR1 SEHNR, CDR2 FQNEAQ (reference sequence). This CDR3 is 12 amino acids long. Trimming left V 4 bases short and J 10 bases short, with 11 bases between. For the CDR3, the DNA is TGTGCCAGCAGCTCGGGACTTGGAGAGCAGTTCTTC. As protein: CASSSGLGEQFF.

The chain is built from TRBV9 and TRBJ1-1; TRBD1 agrees at 12 bases. The CDR3 is 13 residues long. The germline V gene has CDR1 SGDLS and CDR2 YYNGEE. With V trimmed by 2 bases and J by 11 bases, 4 bases remained unmatched. The CDR3 nucleotides are TGTGCCAGCAGCGTGGGACAGGGGGCTAATGCTTTCTTT. Its translation is CASSVGQGANAFF.

This chain joins TRBV4-1 and TRBJ2-2, with D possibly TRBD1 on 6 matching bases. The CDR3 covers 16 residues. V was trimmed by 1 base and J by 9 bases, leaving 18 bases between them. From germline, CDR1 is MGHRA and CDR2 YSYEKL. The chain's CDR3 is CASSQVGQSRGRELFF. DNA of the CDR3: TGCGCCAGCAGCCAAGTGGGTCAGAGTAGGGGGAGGGAGCTGTTTTTT.

This chain's CDR3 is CASSPHALSAGGAFF. The DNA of the CDR3 is TGTGCCAGCAGCCCCCACGCCCTGTCCGCCGGGGGAGCTTTCTTT. The genes are TRBV7-2 and TRBJ1-1; maybe TRBD1 (5 bases). The V and J ends lost 5 bases and 10 bases respectively, with 23 bases between them. Germline CDR1 SGHTA, CDR2 FQGNSA. The CDR3 sequence is 15 residues long.

The chain has TRBV9 and TRBJ2-2; 12 nucleotides agree with TRBD2. CDR1 and CDR2 from the germline V gene are SGDLS and YYNGEE. The CDR3 sequence is 17 residues long. V trimming: 4 bases; J trimming: 3 bases; junction bases outside the gene matches: 7. This chain's CDR3 is CASSLTGTSGYTGELFF. As DNA, the CDR3 is TGTGCCAGCAGCCTTACCGGGACTAGCGGGTACACCGGGGAGCTGTTTTTT.

The chain recombines TRBV27 with TRBJ1-4; possibly TRBD1 for D (5 bases). V was shortened by 5 bases and J by 7 bases, with 11 bases between the two germline ends. This CDR3 is 13 amino acids long. CDR1 is MNHEY, CDR2 SMNVEV, per germline (reference sequence). CDR3 nucleotide sequence: TGTGCCAGCAGTCCGGGGGATCTTGAAAAACTGTTTTTT. Its protein product is CASSPGDLEKLFF.

V gene TRBV6-5 combines with J gene TRBJ1-6; 9 bases are a match to TRBD1. V dropped 4 bases and J dropped 9; count of bases not matched to a gene: 4. The V gene's germline CDR1 is MNHEY and CDR2 SVGAGI. The CDR3 consists of 14 residues. CDR3 nucleotides: TGTGCCAGCAGTTCTACAGGGGGCTTTTCACCCCTCCACTTT. Translation gives CASSSTGGFSPLHF.

Turning to this clone: This same CDR3 is encoded by further DNA sequences in the sample. The rearrangement uses TRBV12-3 or TRBV12-4 and TRBJ2-7, with D possibly TRBD1 on 6 matching bases. The CDR3 is made up of 12 amino acids. V was pared by 2 bases and J by 7 bases, with 9 bases between. The CDR3 region is CASSLSRGEQYF. The CDR3 bases are TGTGCCAGCAGTTTATCAAGGGGGGAGCAGTACTTC.

This CDR3 reads CASSPLGQGKYTEAFF. CDR3 in DNA: TGTGCCAGCAGCCCCCTGGGGCAGGGGAAGTACACTGAAGCTTTCTTT. The chain joins TRBV3-1 (or the pseudogene TRBV3-2) to TRBJ1-1; tentative D call: TRBD1 (6 bases). The CDR3 spans 16 residues. Trimming shortened V by 4 bases and J by 3 bases, and 18 bases separated the two germline ends. Per germline, CDR1 LGHDT and CDR2 YNNKEL (reference sequence).

The rearrangement uses TRBV27 and TRBJ2-2, with D maybe TRBD1 (6 bases). There are 14 residues in the CDR3. V shed 3 bases and J shed 3 bases, with 8 bases lying between them. The germline gives CDR1 MNHEY, CDR2 SMNVEV (reference sequence). DNA for the CDR3: TGTGCCAGCAGTTTCGAGGGGGACACCGGGGAGCTGTTTTTT. Translation: CASSFEGDTGELFF.

As regards this clone: The identical CDR3 is also encoded by other nucleotide sequences in the sample. CDR3 sequence (DNA): TGCAGTGTCCTCAGGGGGTCTGAAGCTTTCTTT. It specifies CSVLRGSEAFF. V and J are TRBV29-1 and TRBJ1-1, with 7 bases matching TRBD1. CDR1 is SQVTM, CDR2 ANQGSEA, per germline. This CDR3 spans 11 amino acids.

This clone is a singleton in its sample. V gene TRBV4-1 combines with J gene TRBJ2-5; D not certain. CDR3 size: 15 residues. V was trimmed by 0 bases and J by 2 bases, leaving 10 bases between them. Germline V gene lookup returns CDR1 MGHRA and CDR2 YSYEKL. The DNA of the CDR3 is TGCGCCAGCAGCCAAGATCAACTGCTACAAGAGACCCAGTACTTC. Its protein is CASSQDQLLQETQYF.

The rearrangement uses TRBV5-1 and TRBJ1-4, with 8 bases matching TRBD1. Germline assignment: CDR1 SGHRS and CDR2 YFSETQ. This CDR3 is 16 amino acids long. V shed 4 bases, J shed 0 bases, and the junction held 5 bases outside the gene matches. The CDR3 loop reads CASSQGQGTTNEKLFF. DNA for the CDR3: TGCGCCAGCAGCCAAGGACAGGGTACAACTAATGAAAAACTGTTTTTT.

This chain uses TRBV4-1 with TRBJ1-5, with a tentative D call TRBD1 (6 bases). Germline CDR1 MGHRA, CDR2 YSYEKL. The CDR3 is 16 amino acids. V lost 0 bases and J 3 bases, leaving 12 bases between the germline ends. The CDR3 is CASSQETGSYNQPQHF. CDR3 in DNA: TGCGCCAGCAGCCAAGAGACAGGCTCCTACAATCAGCCCCAGCATTTT.

This clone occurred once. The chain recombines TRBV5-1 with TRBJ1-1; 9 bases line up with TRBD1. Germline lookup yields CDR1 SGHRS and CDR2 YFSETQ. V gave up 3 bases and J gave up 3 bases; unmatched junction bases: 0. CDR3 length equals 13 residues. CDR3 nucleotides: TGCGCCAGCAGCTGGACAGGGGACACTGAAGCTTTCTTT. Its protein product is CASSWTGDTEAFF.

J is TRBJ1-2 and V is TRBV9; possible D gene TRBD1, 5 bases. Germline CDR1 is SGDLS and CDR2 is YYNGEE. The germline V and J ends were trimmed by 4 bases and 2 bases, with 18 bases remaining between them. The CDR3 spans 16 residues. CDR3 sequence (DNA): TGTGCCAGCAGCCCCAGCAGTATTGACAGAAACTATGGCTACACCTTC. Amino acids: CASSPSSIDRNYGYTF.

J is TRBJ2-3 and V is TRBV6-1; 13 bases line up with TRBD2. The ends lost 2 bases at V and 4 bases at J; junction bases unmatched: 3. This CDR3 spans 16 amino acids. In germline, CDR1 is MNHNS, CDR2 SASEGT. This chain's CDR3 is CASSEKLAGGADTQYF. The CDR3 nucleotides read TGTGCCAGCAGTGAAAAACTAGCGGGGGGGGCAGATACGCAGTATTTT.

V usage is TRBV27 and J usage is TRBJ2-1, with D uncertain. CDR3 length: 16 amino acids. CDR1 is MNHEY and CDR2 is SMNVEV in the germline V gene (reference sequence). Trimming left V 5 bases short and J 7 bases short, with 21 bases between. The CDR3: CASSPTGVLLFNEQFF. For the CDR3, the DNA is TGTGCCAGCAGTCCAACCGGAGTCCTCCTTTTTAATGAGCAGTTCTTC.

The chain employs TRBV28 and TRBJ1-5, with no clear D. The germline V gene encodes CDR1 MDHEN and CDR2 SYDVKM. The germline V and J ends were trimmed by 2 bases and 4 bases, with 12 bases remaining between them. CDR3 length: 15 amino acids. CDR3 region: CASSLALERNQPQHF. The CDR3 region has the DNA TGTGCCAGCAGTTTAGCCCTAGAACGAAATCAGCCCCAGCATTTT.

The V and J genes are TRBV24-1 and TRBJ2-1; perhaps TRBD2 as D (5 bases). Trimming cost V 1 base and J 5 bases, with 14 bases left between them. CDR3 length: 16 amino acids. CDR1 is KGHDR and CDR2 is SFDVKD in the germline V gene. DNA for the CDR3: TGTGCCACCAGTGATTTTGGGAGAGGGTCAGACAATGAGCAGTTCTTC. It translates to CATSDFGRGSDNEQFF.

This chain joins TRBV21-1 and TRBJ2-3; whether TRBD2, the table's D call, matches the DNA was not checked. TRBV21-1 is recorded as a pseudogene. The CDR3 spans 15 residues. For the CDR3, the DNA is TGTGCCAGCAGCTCCCCAGCGGGGGAGACTGATACGCAGTATTTT. Residues: CASSSPAGETDTQYF.